The 21 T cell receptor beta chains below all came from one sample that was sequenced in a study of identical twins (dated by TCRdb to 2015 to 2016). Library construction relied on 5' RACE. Sequencing took place on an Illumina HiSeq 2000. TCRdb trimmed public reads at Q25 via fastp, called clones via MiXCR and kept in-frame beta chains. Rows matching on CDR3 protein sequence are summarized as one entry with the most common DNA and genes. The sample data list hundreds of thousands of distinct CDR3 sequences, and less than 9.5% of these were observed just once. About 5.2% of the sample lies in the top ten. What was sequenced was memory (CD45RO+) T cells sorted from blood. The cell subset or site label on this specimen signifies: CD45RO+ enriched T cells. These receptors originate from a young woman in good health.

This chain joins TRBV2 and TRBJ1-1, with D uncertain. Trimming cost V 8 bases and J 1 base, with 8 bases left between them. CDR1 SNHLY and CDR2 FYNNEI come from the germline V gene. The CDR3 is 12 residues long. The DNA of the CDR3 is TGTGCCAGCGAAGGAGGGAACACTGAAGCTTTCTTT. This codes for CASEGGNTEAFF.

The chain has TRBV2 and TRBJ1-2, with 7 nucleotides matching TRBD1. The CDR3 contains 13 residues. V was pared by 6 bases and J by 2 bases, with 3 bases of the junction left unmatched. Germline CDR1 and CDR2: SNHLY and FYNNEI. CDR3 coding DNA: TGTGCCAGCAGGACAGGGCCGAACTATGGCTACACCTTC. Its translation is CASRTGPNYGYTF.

This chain connects TRBV7-2 to TRBJ2-1; D uncertain. CDR3 size: 11 residues. The V gene lost 3 bases and the J gene lost 9 bases, with 6 bases spanning the gap. CDR1 SGHTA and CDR2 FQGNSA come from the germline V gene. The CDR3 DNA reads TGTGCCAGCAGCTTTTCTATTGAGCAGTTCTTC. Protein product: CASSFSIEQFF.

This clonotype appeared many times. The genes are TRBV7-2 and TRBJ2-1; a weak D match, TRBD2 (6 bases). Germline V gene data show CDR1 as SGHTA and CDR2 as FQGNSA. CDR3 size: 16 residues. Trimming removed 5 bases from V and 1 base from J, with 15 bases in between. The CDR3 bases are TGTGCCAGCAGCCTCCGCCCGGGAGCATCCTACAATGAGCAGTTCTTC. Protein product: CASSLRPGASYNEQFF.

The gene calls are TRBV7-9 and TRBJ1-2; 8 bases match TRBD1. V lost 4 bases, J lost 8 bases, and 9 bases stayed unmatched. Germline assignment: CDR1 SEHNR and CDR2 FQNEAQ (reference sequence). The length of the CDR3 is 14 residues. CDR3 sequence: CASSSTGQGGGYTF. DNA for the CDR3: TGTGCCAGCAGCTCAACTGGACAGGGCGGAGGCTACACCTTC.

This chain uses TRBV20-1 with TRBJ2-1; 8 nucleotides line up with TRBD2. V lost 6 bases and J lost 9; bases outside the gene matches: 7. This CDR3 is 12 amino acids long. Germline loops: CDR1 DFQATT, CDR2 SNEGSKA (reference sequence). The CDR3 DNA is TGCAGTGCAGGGACTAGGGGGGCTGAGCAGTTCTTC. It is translated as CSAGTRGAEQFF.

The genes are TRBV5-6 and TRBJ2-1, with a possible D match to TRBD1 (5 bases). Trimming pared 0 bases from V and 7 bases from J, leaving 17 bases between. The CDR3 totals 16 residues. The germline V gene encodes CDR1 SGHDT and CDR2 YYEEEE. The CDR3 DNA sequence: TGTGCCAGCAGCTTGGCCTGGGCAGGGATGTTGAATGAGCAGTTCTTC. It codes for CASSLAWAGMLNEQFF.

This clonotype was recorded many times. CDR3 amino acids: CSAIAVASTDTQYF. CDR3 DNA: TGCAGTGCTATAGCGGTCGCTAGCACAGATACGCAGTATTTT. The chain combines TRBV20-1 with TRBJ2-3; possible D gene TRBD2, 6 bases. V dropped 4 bases and J dropped 0 bases, with 11 bases sitting between them. From germline, CDR1 is DFQATT and CDR2 SNEGSKA (reference sequence). The CDR3 runs 14 residues.

At least ten counts were recorded for this clonotype. The V gene is TRBV20-1, the J gene TRBJ1-2, with D perhaps matching TRBD1 (6 bases). Germline CDR1 and CDR2: DFQATT and SNEGSKA (reference sequence). Deletions cut 3 bases from V and 4 bases from J, with 15 bases between. The CDR3 is 14 residues long. The CDR3 nucleotides read TGCAGTGCTAGTGGGACACGGGGGATCTATGGCTACACCTTC. This encodes CSASGTRGIYGYTF.

In its sample, this clonotype was seen a few times. J is TRBJ1-1 and V is TRBV12-3 or TRBV12-4; D is ambiguous. This CDR3 spans 13 amino acids. The CDR3 sequence: CATKSIPRGEAFF. The DNA for the CDR3 is TGTGCTACCAAATCGATCCCTCGCGGTGAAGCTTTCTTT.

There are many counts of this clonotype. This chain links TRBV6-1 with TRBJ2-6, with D unclear. The CDR3 loop spans 15 amino acids. Between the trimmed V and J ends, which lost 6 bases and 4 bases, there was a span of 13 bases. The germline gives CDR1 MNHNS, CDR2 SASEGT. The CDR3 sequence: CASRGYGAGANVLTF. CDR3 DNA: TGTGCCAGCAGGGGGTACGGAGCCGGGGCCAACGTCCTGACTTTC.

This clonotype was observed many times. This rearrangement joins TRBV5-1 to TRBJ1-1, with TRBD1 matching over 10 bases. CDR3 length: 16 residues. Germline CDR1 reads SGHRS; CDR2 reads YFSETQ. V shed 4 bases, J shed 1 base, and the junction held 7 bases outside the gene matches. In DNA form, the CDR3 reads TGCGCCAGCAGCCGGGACAGGGGTAGTGGGAACACTGAAGCTTTCTTT. Translation gives CASSRDRGSGNTEAFF.

The rearrangement joins TRBV2 to TRBJ2-7; 10 bases agree with TRBD2. J lost 4 bases, V lost 10 bases, and 10 bases had no gene match. CDR3 length: 14 residues. The V gene's germline CDR1 is SNHLY and CDR2 FYNNEI. CDR3 sequence: CATLLRTSGYEQYF. Written as DNA, the CDR3 is TGTGCCACCCTCCTTCGGACTAGCGGTTACGAGCAGTACTTC.

The sample holds many counts of this clonotype. The chain is built from TRBV9 and TRBJ2-5; 8 bases are shared with TRBD1. CDR1 is SGDLS and CDR2 is YYNGEE in the germline V gene. This CDR3 comprises 14 residues. Losses at the gene ends were 4 bases for V and 2 bases for J; bases not matched to a gene: 4. CDR3 nucleotide sequence: TGTGCCAGCAGCCCGGGACAGGCACAAGAGACCCAGTACTTC. Translated: CASSPGQAQETQYF.

V and J are TRBV5-5 and TRBJ2-3; 11 nucleotides line up with TRBD2. Trimming took 2 bases from V and 3 from J; bases not matched to a gene: 11. CDR3 length: 18 amino acids. The V gene's germline CDR1 is SGHKS and CDR2 YYEKEE (reference sequence). CDR3 protein: CASSLGLAGPGTTDTQYF. The CDR3 nucleotides are TGTGCCAGCAGCTTAGGACTAGCGGGCCCAGGGACAACAGATACGCAGTATTTT.

The table lists this clonotype with a count of one. One junction end disagrees with the germline gene, perhaps due to a read error. The rearrangement joins TRBV12-3 or TRBV12-4 to TRBJ2-1, with 12 positions matching TRBD2. The CDR3 length is 19 residues. This CDR3 is CAISLRASGRASSGYEQFF. DNA for the CDR3: TGTGCCATCAGTTTACGGGCTAGCGGGAGGGCCTCTTCTGGGTATGAGCAGTTCTTC.

This clonotype was seen many times. This sequence joins TRBV20-1 and TRBJ1-1; D is unresolved. Germline V gives CDR1 DFQATT, CDR2 SNEGSKA (reference sequence). The CDR3 extends over 12 amino acids. V was cut by 5 bases and J by 0 bases, with 7 bases left in between. The DNA for the CDR3 is TGCAGTGCTCTGAGGATGAACACTGAAGCTTTCTTT. It is translated as CSALRMNTEAFF.

The chain carries TRBV6-2 or TRBV6-3 and TRBJ1-1, with D possibly being TRBD1 (5 bases). From germline, CDR1 is MNHEY and CDR2 SVGEGT. The CDR3 runs to 13 residues. V was pared by 4 bases and J by 5 bases, with 11 bases between. The DNA for the CDR3 is TGTGCCAGCAGTTTCTCAGGGAGGACTGAAGCTTTCTTT. This sequence encodes CASSFSGRTEAFF.

This clonotype has ten or more counts. The J gene is TRBJ2-1, the V gene TRBV5-1; D may correspond to TRBD1 or TRBD2 (5 bases each). Germline CDR1 SGHRS, CDR2 YFSETQ. The length of the CDR3 is 14 residues. V gave up 0 bases and J gave up 6 bases, with 10 bases separating them. The CDR3 DNA follows: TGCGCCAGCAGCTTGGGTCCAGGGAGCAATGAGCAGTTCTTC. Protein sequence: CASSLGPGSNEQFF.

In the case of this clonotype: At one end the junction does not follow the germline gene, possibly because of a read error. V and J are TRBV5-8 and TRBJ2-1, with D possibly being TRBD2 (5 bases). CDR3 length: 14 amino acids. CDR1 is SGHTS, CDR2 YDEGEE, per germline. DNA of the CDR3: TGTGCCAGCACCTTGGAGGCCAGCTACAATGAGCAGTTCTTC. Translating it yields CASTLEASYNEQFF.

The chain couples TRBV3-1 to TRBJ1-1, with D hard to call. CDR1 LGHDT and CDR2 YNNKEL come from the germline V gene (reference sequence). This CDR3 is built from 13 residues. Between the trimmed V and J ends, which lost 4 bases and 12 bases, there was a span of 18 bases. The CDR3 sequence is CASSRTVVRGTFF. In nucleotides, the CDR3 is TGTGCCAGCAGCCGCACAGTCGTGAGAGGGACTTTCTTT.